This record concerns one TCR beta chain sequence. TCRdb recomputed calls from the 5' RACE reads with MiXCR, one row per CDR3 protein. The sample has about 330,000 distinct CDR3 sequences; 10% to 15% are singletons. The sample comes from a study of identical twins. Germline CDR1 and CDR2: MNHEY and SVGAGI. The V gene lost 0 bases and the J gene lost 4 bases, with 7 bases spanning the gap. This CDR3 has 15 amino acids. The same data also contributed to another study, on yellow fever vaccine responses in identical twins.

This TCR came from a woman aged 18-29 years in good health. The rearrangement joins TRBV6-5 to TRBJ2-6; D not certain. The sample was CD8+ T cells sorted from blood. Here the CDR3 DNA reads TGTGCCAGCAGTTACTCTATTCTGGGGGCCAACGTCCTGACTTTC. It codes for CASSYSILGANVLTF.